Included here is one T cell receptor beta chain sequence, with context. The data originate from a study of blood T cell repertoires in COVID-19. Study-wide background: The study drew acute and convalescent COVID-19 samples from the United States, Italy and Spain. Sources were T cells, B-cell-depleted T cells, or PBMCs; the material itself was cDNA or gDNA.

In terms of age and location, participants ranged from roughly 18 to 95 years and lived in roughly 22 US areas. V lost 6 bases to trimming and J lost 4 bases; unmatched junction nucleotides: 2. CDR1 is MNHEY, CDR2 SVGAGI, per germline. There are 14 residues in the CDR3. Under the authors' procedure: Amplification of reference gene primers provided the estimated nucleated cell counts. Sequenced by immunoSEQ multiplex PCR; TCRdb stores in-frame clones only, minus some. The DNA was the basis for D and trimming; V, J and clone size are from that table. The sample includes some 300,000 clones, 88% of them seen just once.

Input material: PBMCs or T cells enriched from blood (not recorded which). V gene TRBV6-5 combines with J gene TRBJ2-1; 11 bases agree with TRBD2. This sequence originates from a woman aged 60-75 years in a cohort exposed to, infected with or recovered from COVID-19 (not recorded which). The CDR3 bases are TGTGCCAGCAGGGGACTAGCGGATTACAATGAGCAGTTCTTC. Translated: CASRGLADYNEQFF.